These 16 T cell receptor beta chains share one sample of origin, sequenced in a study of shared clonotypes between healthy human individuals. Produced via immunoSEQ multiplex PCR; TCRdb's table is partial and in-frame only. The sample yields more than 1 million clones, around 82% seen once. Sequenced: memory CD4+ T cells from PBMCs. Subset: CD45RA-negative fraction. These receptors were taken from a man between 18 and 35 years old in good health. Some clones in this sample may be carry-over from other donors' samples.

About this clone: The identical CDR3 is also encoded by other nucleotide sequences in the sample. This sequence joins TRBV28 and TRBJ1-3, with 7 nucleotides matching TRBD1. Germline loops: CDR1 MDHEN, CDR2 SYDVKM. Losses at the gene ends were 5 bases for V and 2 bases for J; bases not matched to a gene: 3. The CDR3 spans 14 residues. CDR3 amino acids: CASSKDRAGNTIYF. Written as DNA, the CDR3 is TGTGCCAGCAGTAAAGACAGGGCTGGAAACACCATATATTTT.

The chain uses TRBV5-1 and TRBJ1-1, with 9 bases fitting TRBD1. Germline trimming cut 3 bases from V and 4 bases from J; bases unmatched to any gene: 7. The CDR3 spans 15 residues. The germline V gene encodes CDR1 SGHRS and CDR2 YFSETQ. In DNA form, the CDR3 reads TGCGCCAGCAGCTCAACCGGGACAGGGCTCACTGAAGCTTTCTTT. Protein sequence: CASSSTGTGLTEAFF.

The rearrangement links TRBV4-2 to TRBJ2-3; 9 bases line up with TRBD2. With V trimmed by 0 bases and J by 4 bases, 8 bases remained unmatched. Germline CDR1 LGHNA, CDR2 YNFKEQ. This CDR3 has 17 amino acids. This CDR3 is CASSQDLAGGRADTQYF. CDR3 in DNA: TGTGCCAGCAGCCAAGATCTGGCGGGAGGGCGAGCAGATACGCAGTATTTT.

The V call is TRBV5-1, the J call TRBJ2-2; TRBD1 might be the D (6 bases). The germline V gene has CDR1 SGHRS and CDR2 YFSETQ. The CDR3 is made up of 15 amino acids. Trimming took off 2 bases at V and 5 bases at J, with 13 bases between the two ends. The CDR3 here is CASSLSRRGTGELFF. CDR3 sequence (DNA): TGCGCCAGCAGCTTATCGCGAAGGGGGACCGGGGAGCTGTTTTTT.

The chain employs TRBV10-1 and TRBJ2-2; D unclear. Per germline, CDR1 WNHNN and CDR2 SYGVQD (reference sequence). V gave up 2 bases and J gave up 6 bases, with 4 bases separating them. The CDR3 covers 12 residues. The CDR3 DNA reads TGCGCCAGCAGTGAGGTGGCCGGGGAGCTGTTTTTT. Its protein product is CASSEVAGELFF.

The rearrangement joins TRBV7-2 to TRBJ2-7; D unresolved. The CDR3 totals 14 residues. V lost 0 bases and J lost 0, with 6 bases in between. Germline CDR1 SGHTA, CDR2 FQGNSA. For the CDR3, the DNA is TGTGCCAGCAGCTTAGCGGCCGGCTCCTACGAGCAGTACTTC. Translating gives CASSLAAGSYEQYF.

This rearrangement joins TRBV15 to TRBJ2-3; D call uncertain. Germline loops: CDR1 LNHNV, CDR2 YYDKDF (reference sequence). The ends were cut back, 1 base at V and 5 bases at J, with 4 bases in the middle. There are 12 residues in the CDR3. This chain's CDR3 is CATSRAGDTQYF. The CDR3 DNA follows: TGTGCCACCAGCAGAGCTGGAGATACGCAGTATTTT. Complete variable domain (other parts from reference TRBV15 and TRBJ2-3): DAMVIQNPRYQVTQFGKPVTLSCSQTLNHNVMYWYQQKSSQAPKLLFHYYDKDFNNEADTPDNFQSRRPNTSFCFLDIRSPGLGDTAMYLCATSRAGDTQYFGPGTRLTVL.

The chain couples TRBV5-4 to TRBJ2-3; D is ambiguous. Trimming removed 0 bases at V and 2 bases at J, with 10 bases between. Germline V gene sequence: CDR1 SGHNT, CDR2 YYREEE (reference sequence). This CDR3 has 15 amino acids. CDR3 nucleotide sequence: TGTGCCAGCAGCTTGGATGGGTGGCTCACAGATACGCAGTATTTT. Amino acid sequence: CASSLDGWLTDTQYF.

This chain joins TRBV11-2 and TRBJ2-1, with no clear D. Trimming took off 3 bases at V and 0 bases at J, with 21 bases between the two ends. The CDR3 has 19 residues. CDR1 is SGHAT and CDR2 is FQNNGV in the germline V gene. The DNA for the CDR3 is TGTGCCAGCAGCTTGCAGGTCACTAATTATATGGGCTCCTACAATGAGCAGTTCTTC. Its protein product is CASSLQVTNYMGSYNEQFF.

As to this clone: In the same sample, other DNA sequences code for this CDR3. The V and J genes are TRBV5-1 and TRBJ1-1, with 7 positions matching TRBD1. V lost 5 bases to trimming and J lost 0 bases; unmatched junction nucleotides: 4. Germline V gene sequence: CDR1 SGHRS, CDR2 YFSETQ. The CDR3 consists of 14 residues. The CDR3 sequence: CASSLGTVNTEAFF. CDR3 nucleotides: TGCGCCAGCAGTCTCGGGACAGTGAACACTGAAGCTTTCTTT.

In its sample, this clone was seen many times. Within the sample, other DNA sequences also encode this same CDR3. This rearrangement joins TRBV11-3 to TRBJ2-1; 12 nucleotides line up with TRBD2. This CDR3 comprises 15 residues. Germline CDR1 SGHNT, CDR2 YENEEA. V shed 4 bases, J shed 5 bases, and the junction held 3 bases outside the gene matches. CDR3 amino acids: CASSSGLAGNNEQFF. CDR3 nucleotide sequence: TGTGCCAGCAGCTCAGGACTAGCGGGAAACAATGAGCAGTTCTTC.

The chain couples TRBV6-5 to TRBJ2-7; 8 nucleotides line up with TRBD2. Trimming at V came to 0 bases and at J to 2 bases, leaving 6 bases not matched to a gene. Looked up from germline, CDR1 is MNHEY and CDR2 is SVGAGI. The CDR3 spans 16 residues. CDR3 in amino acids: CASSYSITSGTYEQYF. The CDR3 nucleotides are TGTGCCAGCAGTTACTCGATTACTAGCGGTACCTACGAGCAGTACTTC.

J is TRBJ2-1 and V is TRBV7-2; D remains ambiguous. Per germline, CDR1 SGHTA and CDR2 FQGNSA. CDR3 size: 12 residues. Trimming pared 3 bases from V and 7 bases from J, leaving 7 bases between. Here the CDR3 DNA reads TGTGCCAGCAGCTTCGTTCTAAATGAGCAGTTCTTC. This codes for CASSFVLNEQFF. Drawing the rest from reference TRBV7-2 and TRBJ2-1, the complete variable domain is GAGVSQSPSNKVTEKGKDVELRCDPISGHTALYWYRQSLGQGLEFLIYFQGNSAPDKSGLPSDRFSAERTGGSVSTLTIQRTQQEDSAVYLCASSFVLNEQFFGPGTRLTVL.

The V gene is TRBV6-5, the J gene TRBJ2-5; the D gene is possibly TRBD2 (5 bases). Germline V gene data show CDR1 as MNHEY and CDR2 as SVGAGI. Trimming removed 6 bases from V and 1 base from J, with 15 bases in between. CDR3 length: 15 amino acids. DNA of the CDR3: TGTGCCAGCAGCACCCGGGGAGCATCCCAAGAGACCCAGTACTTC. Its protein product is CASSTRGASQETQYF.

The CDR3 nucleotides are TGTGCCATCAGTGGCGGAAAAGGACTAGCACTGGGGGAGACCCAGTACTTC. Amino acid sequence: CAISGGKGLALGETQYF. The gene calls are TRBV10-3 and TRBJ2-5; 8 positions agree with TRBD2. The V gene's germline CDR1 is ENHRY and CDR2 SYGVKD. CDR3 length: 17 residues. The V segment lost 4 bases and the J segment 5 bases; nucleotides outside the gene matches: 15.

This clone has a single count. This chain connects TRBV2 to TRBJ2-3, with D perhaps matching TRBD1 (6 bases). The CDR3 runs 14 residues. Germline assignment: CDR1 SNHLY and CDR2 FYNNEI. V shed 6 bases and J shed 3 bases, with 13 bases lying between them. The CDR3 bases are TGTGCCAGCAGCGCCCCCAGGGGAACAGATACGCAGTATTTT. Its protein is CASSAPRGTDTQYF. Variable domain in full (rest from reference TRBV2 and TRBJ2-3): EPEVTQTPSHQVTQMGQEVILRCVPISNHLYFYWYRQILGQKVEFLVSFYNNEISEKSEIFDDQFSVERPDGSNFTLKIRSTKLEDSAMYFCASSAPRGTDTQYFGPGTRLTVL.